Listed below are T cell receptor beta chains from one sample, sequenced in a study of shared clonotypes between healthy human individuals. Sequenced by immunoSEQ multiplex PCR; TCRdb stores in-frame clones only, minus some. The repertoire holds roughly 590,000 clones, with less than 97% as singletons. The sample taken for sequencing was naive CD8+ T cells sorted from blood. The receptors originated from a woman in her 30s in good health. Each CDR3 is given with its conserved first and last residue. Fields, in order: J gene, V gene, D gene, clone size, CDR3 protein, CDR3 DNA. D genes are given only for firm matches. Clone size is not always given. Where it is, it says once, few, many or a class for expanded clones.

J: TRBJ1-2; V: TRBV18; D: NA; size: NA; CDR3: CASSPPNGNYGYTF; DNA: TGTGCCAGCTCACCACCGAACGGAAACTATGGCTACACCTTC
J: TRBJ2-7; V: TRBV29-1; D: TRBD2; size: NA; CDR3: CSAWAGGVYEQYF; DNA: TGCAGTGCGTGGGCGGGAGGAGTCTACGAGCAGTACTTC
J: TRBJ1-2; V: TRBV23-1; D: NA; size: NA; CDR3: CASSQGQTPIYPYRYTF; DNA: TGCGCCAGCAGTCAAGGACAGACCCCTATATACCCCTATCGCTACACCTTC
J: TRBJ2-1; V: TRBV12-5; D: NA; size: NA; CDR3: CASGFTLGATFLTDEQFF; DNA: TGTGCTAGTGGTTTTACCTTGGGGGCAACCTTTTTGACGGACGAGCAGTTCTTC
J: TRBJ1-2; V: TRBV9; D: NA; size: NA; CDR3: CASSPRDLGNGYTF; DNA: TGTGCCAGCAGCCCCAGGGACCTGGGGAATGGCTACACCTTC
J: TRBJ1-1; V: TRBV4-1; D: TRBD1; size: once; CDR3: CASSQRQGADTEAFF; DNA: TGCGCCAGCAGCCAGAGACAGGGGGCTGACACTGAAGCTTTCTTT
J: TRBJ2-3; V: TRBV2; D: NA; size: NA; CDR3: CASSELGGDTQYF; DNA: TGTGCCAGCAGTGAGCTTGGGGGAGATACGCAGTATTTT
J: TRBJ2-7; V: TRBV27; D: TRBD2; size: NA; CDR3: CASSLTTSGLGYEQYF; DNA: TGTGCCAGCAGTTTAACGACTAGCGGGTTGGGCTACGAGCAGTACTTC
J: TRBJ2-1; V: TRBV10-1; D: NA; size: NA; CDR3: CASSESILTGLNEQFF; DNA: TGCGCCAGCAGTGAGTCGATCTTGACGGGGCTTAATGAGCAGTTCTTC
J: TRBJ2-1; V: TRBV19; D: NA; size: NA; CDR3: CASSIWGAFEQFF; DNA: TGTGCCAGTAGTATATGGGGGGCTTTTGAGCAGTTCTTC
J: TRBJ2-1; V: TRBV28; D: TRBD1; size: NA; CDR3: CASSQPGGTYNEQFF; DNA: TGTGCCAGCAGTCAGCCAGGGGGCACTTACAATGAGCAGTTCTTC
J: TRBJ1-3; V: TRBV7-9; D: NA; size: NA; CDR3: CASSLGRTSGNTIYF; DNA: TGTGCCAGCAGCTTAGGACGGACCTCTGGAAACACCATATATTTT
J: TRBJ2-3; V: TRBV15; D: NA; size: NA; CDR3: CATSRDSGRLTDTQYF; DNA: TGTGCCACCAGCAGAGATTCCGGCAGACTCACAGATACGCAGTATTTT
J: TRBJ2-1; V: TRBV27; D: NA; size: once; CDR3: CASSLSGSSYNEQFF; DNA: TGTGCCAGCAGTTTGTCGGGAAGCTCCTACAATGAGCAGTTCTTC
J: TRBJ1-4; V: TRBV2; D: NA; size: NA; CDR3: CASSDRGLGTNEKLFF; DNA: TGTGCCAGCAGTGATAGGGGATTAGGAACTAATGAAAAACTGTTTTTT
J: TRBJ2-7; V: TRBV19; D: NA; size: once; CDR3: CASTRPYEQYF; DNA: TGTGCCAGTACACGTCCCTACGAGCAGTACTTC
J: TRBJ1-2; V: TRBV2; D: NA; size: NA; CDR3: CASMAQALYYGYTF; DNA: TGTGCCAGCATGGCCCAGGCCCTATACTATGGCTACACCTTC
J: TRBJ2-2; V: TRBV7-9; D: TRBD2; size: NA; CDR3: CASAGLAGESTGELFF; DNA: TGTGCCAGCGCGGGACTAGCGGGAGAGAGCACCGGGGAGCTGTTTTTT
J: TRBJ2-2; V: TRBV27; D: NA; size: NA; CDR3: CASSFSGELFF; DNA: TGTGCCAGCAGTTTCTCCGGGGAGCTGTTTTTT
J: TRBJ2-2; V: TRBV7-6; D: NA; size: NA; CDR3: CASSWLSGELFF; DNA: TGTGCCAGCAGCTGGCTCTCCGGGGAGCTGTTTTTT
J: TRBJ2-7; V: TRBV19; D: TRBD1; size: NA; CDR3: CASSLGTGPYEQYF; DNA: TGTGCCAGTAGTTTGGGGACAGGGCCCTACGAGCAGTACTTC
J: TRBJ2-3; V: TRBV5-5; D: NA; size: NA; CDR3: CASSPWGSERWEIDTQYF; DNA: TGTGCCAGCAGCCCGTGGGGCTCGGAGCGATGGGAAATAGATACGCAGTATTTT
J: TRBJ2-5; V: TRBV28; D: NA; size: NA; CDR3: CASSLPRLGLNQETQYF; DNA: TGTGCCAGCAGTTTACCACGACTAGGCCTAAACCAAGAGACCCAGTACTTC
J: TRBJ1-2; V: TRBV7-9; D: TRBD1; size: NA; CDR3: CASSLGGGAGYTF; DNA: TGTGCCAGCAGCTTAGGAGGGGGCGCAGGCTACACCTTC
J: TRBJ2-1; V: TRBV7-9; D: NA; size: NA; CDR3: CASSLAGLGDNEQFF; DNA: TGTGCCAGCAGCCTCGCCGGGTTGGGGGACAATGAGCAGTTCTTC
J: TRBJ2-1; V: TRBV27; D: TRBD2; size: NA; CDR3: CASSLGGSKNEQFF; DNA: TGTGCCAGCAGTTTGGGCGGGAGTAAGAATGAGCAGTTCTTC